This T cell receptor beta chain was documented in a study of T-cell memory formation after mild COVID-19. This clonotype was seen more than once but under ten times. The CDR3 loop spans 11 amino acids. Trimming pared 1 base from V and 10 bases from J, leaving 7 bases between. Via MiXCR, TCRdb re-called the 5' RACE reads, giving one row per CDR3 protein. The data hold about 620,000 distinct CDR3 sequences, with about a sixth observed a single time. The origin of this receptor is an adult woman who had mild COVID-19 (a few samples of this study predate the infection). Cell type and time point are not known. The specimen sequenced was PBMCs or a T cell subset sorted from them (not recorded which). The chain couples TRBV12-3 or TRBV12-4 to TRBJ1-1, with D tentatively TRBD1 (6 bases). In nucleotides, the CDR3 is TGTGCCAGCAGTTTAGGGACAGCAGCTTTCTTT. This gives the protein CASSLGTAAFF.